The clone carrying this T cell receptor beta chain was observed a handful of times. Its antigen is undetermined. V was cut by 3 bases and J by 7 bases, with 12 bases left in between. The germline CDR1 and CDR2 sequences are KGHSH and LQKENI. The CDR3 runs to 14 residues. PCR used 60 Vbeta primers and 13 Jbeta primers. Assay used: immunoSEQ multiplex PCR; TCRdb lists only in-frame clones, some missing. The top ten hold about 2% of the sample, which has just over 150,000 clones, around 76% seen once. The sample is drawn from a study of cytomegalovirus exposure and HLA in healthy donors. Points from the study as a whole: Whilst most TCR sequences proved rare, a subset of public TCRs occurred across many donors. Researchers counted 164 TCR beta chains as cytomegalovirus-associated. Across all donors, roughly uniform sequencing depth was an assumption of the presence/absence analyses.

The sequenced sample was PBMCs. The chain has TRBV18 and TRBJ1-4; tentative D call: TRBD1 (6 bases). The TCR originated in a female donor in good health and CMV-seronegative. The DNA of the CDR3 is TGTGCCAGCTCACCGACAGGATCATTTGAAAAACTGTTTTTT. Translating gives CASSPTGSFEKLFF.